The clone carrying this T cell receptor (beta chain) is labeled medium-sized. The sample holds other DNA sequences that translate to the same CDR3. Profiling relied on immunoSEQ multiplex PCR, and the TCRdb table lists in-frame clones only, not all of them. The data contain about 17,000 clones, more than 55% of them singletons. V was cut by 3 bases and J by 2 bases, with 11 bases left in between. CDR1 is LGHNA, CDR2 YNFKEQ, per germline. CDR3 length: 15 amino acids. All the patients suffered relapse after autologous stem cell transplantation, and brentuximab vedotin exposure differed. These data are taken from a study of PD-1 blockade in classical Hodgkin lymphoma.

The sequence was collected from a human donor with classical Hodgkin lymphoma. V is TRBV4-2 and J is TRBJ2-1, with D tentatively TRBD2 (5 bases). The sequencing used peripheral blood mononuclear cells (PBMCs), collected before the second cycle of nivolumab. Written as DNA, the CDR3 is TGTGCCAGCAGCCAGGGCCGGGAACCCTACAATGAGCAGTTCTTC. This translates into CASSQGREPYNEQFF.